Shown below are 30 T cell receptor beta chains from a single sample sequenced in a study of cytomegalovirus exposure and HLA in healthy donors. With 60 Vbeta and 13 Jbeta primers, the PCR was carried out. TCRdb's copy holds only in-frame clones and misses some; the assay was immunoSEQ multiplex PCR. The sample lists 100,000 or so clones; approximately 70% were seen once. Sequenced: PBMCs. The receptors were gathered from a man in his forties in good health and CMV-seronegative.

The chain combines TRBV5-1 with TRBJ2-2; TRBD1 is a possible D gene (5 bases). The germline gives CDR1 SGHRS, CDR2 YFSETQ. V lost 0 bases and J 4 bases, leaving 10 bases between the germline ends. The CDR3 sequence is 15 residues long. The chain's CDR3 is CASSLGQLSTGELFF. Here the CDR3 DNA reads TGCGCCAGCAGCTTGGGACAGCTTAGCACCGGGGAGCTGTTTTTT.

The J gene is TRBJ1-1, the V gene TRBV5-1, with a possible D match to TRBD1 (5 bases). CDR3 length: 14 residues. Trimming stripped 3 bases from V and 1 base from J, with 10 bases between. In germline, CDR1 is SGHRS, CDR2 YFSETQ. The CDR3 reads CASSSPDRNTEAFF. DNA for the CDR3: TGCGCCAGCAGCTCCCCCGACAGGAACACTGAAGCTTTCTTT.

This clone has only a few counts. The V gene is TRBV4-1, the J gene TRBJ1-6; D perhaps matches TRBD1 (5 bases). Germline V lookup: CDR1 MGHRA, CDR2 YSYEKL. The CDR3 covers 15 residues. V was clipped by 1 base and J by 8 bases, with 12 bases between them. The CDR3 sequence: CASSQGPTDYSPLHF. DNA for the CDR3: TGCGCCAGCAGCCAAGGGCCGACAGACTATTCACCCCTCCACTTT.

The gene calls are TRBV4-2 and TRBJ1-1; D is unclear. Looked up from germline, CDR1 is LGHNA and CDR2 is YNFKEQ. V shed 0 bases and J shed 3 bases, with 8 bases lying between them. The CDR3 loop spans 14 amino acids. In DNA form, the CDR3 reads TGTGCCAGCAGCCAAGATGGAGGGTACACTGAAGCTTTCTTT. Protein product: CASSQDGGYTEAFF.

This clone appeared a few times. The chain couples TRBV6-1 to TRBJ1-5, with a weak D call TRBD1 (5 bases). Trimming left V 4 bases short and J 0 bases short, with 7 bases between. Germline-derived CDR1 and CDR2 are MNHNS and SASEGT. The CDR3 is 14 amino acids. The CDR3 DNA sequence: TGTGCCAGCAGTGGACAGAATAGCAATCAGCCCCAGCATTTT. Protein product: CASSGQNSNQPQHF.

This chain uses TRBV5-1 with TRBJ2-5; 10 bases line up with TRBD2. CDR3 length equals 13 residues. Per the germline V gene, CDR1 is SGHRS and CDR2 is YFSETQ. With 5 bases clipped from V and 3 bases from J, the junction kept 1 base outside the gene matches. The CDR3 loop is CASRLAGKETQYF. In DNA form, the CDR3 reads TGCGCCAGCAGACTAGCGGGGAAAGAGACCCAGTACTTC.

V is TRBV5-1 and J is TRBJ1-1; the D gene is possibly TRBD1 (5 bases). CDR1 is SGHRS and CDR2 is YFSETQ in the germline V gene. V was shortened by 3 bases and J by 4 bases, with 10 bases between the two germline ends. The CDR3 has 13 amino acids. The CDR3 coding sequence is TGCGCCAGCAGCTCCCAGGGAGGCACTGAAGCTTTCTTT. It yields the protein CASSSQGGTEAFF. Full variable domain (outside the CDR3, taken from reference TRBV5-1 and TRBJ1-1): KAGVTQTPRYLIKTRGQQVTLSCSPISGHRSVSWYQQTPGQGLQFLFEYFSETQRNKGNFPGRFSGRQFSNSRSEMNVSTLELGDSALYLCASSSQGGTEAFFGQGTRLTVV.

The chain couples TRBV7-9 to TRBJ1-1; 9 nucleotides line up with TRBD1. From germline, CDR1 is SEHNR and CDR2 FQNEAQ (reference sequence). V was pared by 5 bases and J by 4 bases, with 5 bases of the junction left unmatched. The CDR3 extends over 14 amino acids. In nucleotides, the CDR3 is TGTGCCAGCAGCAAAGGACAGGGGAGCACTGAAGCTTTCTTT. It is translated as CASSKGQGSTEAFF.

This clone occurred once. The DNA for the CDR3 is TGTGCCATCAGTAGGACAGGGGATTATCAAGTCGAAGCTTTCTTT. Protein: CAISRTGDYQVEAFF. The V gene is TRBV10-3, the J gene TRBJ1-1, with TRBD1 matching over 9 bases. CDR3 length: 15 residues. CDR1 is ENHRY and CDR2 is SYGVKD in the germline V gene. V dropped 5 bases and J dropped 8; count of bases not matched to a gene: 12.

This sequence joins TRBV5-5 and TRBJ2-7; maybe TRBD1 (5 bases). The CDR3 consists of 14 residues. Germline CDR1 and CDR2: SGHKS and YYEKEE (reference sequence). Trimming stripped 3 bases from V and 0 bases from J, with 10 bases between. CDR3 in amino acids: CASSSPGFSYEQYF. Here the CDR3 DNA reads TGTGCCAGCAGCTCCCCAGGGTTCTCCTACGAGCAGTACTTC. The variable domain in full, with the rest retrieved from reference TRBV5-5 and TRBJ2-7, is DAGVTQSPTHLIKTRGQQVTLRCSPISGHKSVSWYQQVLGQGPQFIFQYYEKEERGRGNFPDRFSARQFPNYSSELNVNALLLGDSALYLCASSSPGFSYEQYFGPGTRLTVT.

The chain links TRBV7-9 to TRBJ2-3, with D perhaps matching TRBD2 (5 bases). CDR1 is SEHNR, CDR2 FQNEAQ, per germline (reference sequence). Trimming stripped 9 bases from V and 2 bases from J, with 15 bases between. The CDR3 covers 14 residues. The CDR3 DNA sequence: TGTGCCAGTAGACTTGGGAGTTCCACAGATACGCAGTATTTT. It translates to CASRLGSSTDTQYF.

The V call is TRBV7-3, the J call TRBJ1-2, with D possibly matching TRBD1 (6 bases). Trimming shortened V by 5 bases and J by 6 bases, and 13 bases separated the two germline ends. CDR1 and CDR2 (germline): SGHTA, FQGTGA. The CDR3 runs 13 residues. Here the CDR3 reads CASSQGRKHGYTF. CDR3 nucleotides: TGTGCCAGCAGCCAGGGGCGGAAACATGGCTACACCTTC.

This rearrangement joins TRBV18 to TRBJ1-3; 8 bases line up with TRBD1. V lost 6 bases, J lost 2 bases, and 6 bases stayed unmatched. Germline lookup yields CDR1 KGHSH and CDR2 LQKENI. The CDR3 runs to 15 residues. CDR3 sequence (DNA): TGTGCCAGCTCCACAGGACAGGGAGCTGGAAACACCATATATTTT. Translating it yields CASSTGQGAGNTIYF.

This clone was found once. The V call is TRBV5-1, the J call TRBJ2-5, with 7 bases identical to TRBD2. The CDR3 loop spans 17 amino acids. After removal of 0 bases from V and 1 base from J, the junction contained 9 bases not matched to a gene. The germline CDR1 and CDR2 sequences are SGHRS and YFSETQ. The CDR3 loop is CASSLEGGRSIQETQYF. The DNA of the CDR3 is TGCGCCAGCAGCTTGGAGGGAGGGCGATCTATCCAAGAGACCCAGTACTTC.

The chain is built from TRBV7-2 and TRBJ2-1; 8 bases are a match to TRBD2. Trimming removed 2 bases from V and 4 bases from J; junction bases left unmatched: 4. Looked up from germline, CDR1 is SGHTA and CDR2 is FQGNSA. The CDR3 length is 15 residues. CDR3 coding DNA: TGTGCCAGCAGCTTAAGCGGGGGCGCTTACAATGAGCAGTTCTTC. Its translation is CASSLSGGAYNEQFF.

The genes are TRBV7-2 and TRBJ1-6, with D tentatively TRBD1 (5 bases). The germline gives CDR1 SGHTA, CDR2 FQGNSA. V was trimmed by 4 bases and J by 9 bases, leaving 10 bases between them. The CDR3 is made up of 13 amino acids. The CDR3 loop is CASSSSRVSPLHF. In nucleotides, the CDR3 is TGTGCCAGCAGCTCCAGCAGGGTTTCACCCCTCCACTTT.

V usage is TRBV5-6 and J usage is TRBJ1-5, with no clear D. The CDR3 runs 13 residues. Trimming took off 2 bases at V and 5 bases at J, with 8 bases between the two ends. Germline loops: CDR1 SGHDT, CDR2 YYEEEE. DNA of the CDR3: TGTGCCAGCAGCTTTGGCGGGGATCAGCCCCAGCATTTT. Encoded protein: CASSFGGDQPQHF.

V usage is TRBV2 and J usage is TRBJ1-1; D perhaps matches TRBD1 (5 bases). Germline assignment: CDR1 SNHLY and CDR2 FYNNEI. The ends were cut back, 9 bases at V and 4 bases at J, with 24 bases in the middle. The CDR3 spans 16 residues. The DNA for the CDR3 is TGTGCCAGGGTTGGGGAAGGGGAAAGAGAGAGCACTGAAGCTTTCTTT. Encoded protein: CARVGEGERESTEAFF.

V and J are TRBV4-3 and TRBJ1-2; unclear D gene. The germline V and J ends were trimmed by 0 bases and 7 bases, with 15 bases remaining between them. CDR3 length equals 15 residues. Germline lookup yields CDR1 LGHNA and CDR2 YSLEER. The CDR3 DNA follows: TGCGCCAGCAGCCAAGATCCGGGTGCACTGGCTGGCTACACCTTC. Its translation: CASSQDPGALAGYTF.

Here the CDR3 reads CASSQGLAGGTNTDTQYF. CDR3 coding DNA: TGCGCCAGCAGCCAGGGACTAGCGGGGGGAACCAACACAGATACGCAGTATTTT. The chain has TRBV5-1 and TRBJ2-3; 15 bases agree with TRBD2. This CDR3 has 18 amino acids. Germline loops: CDR1 SGHRS, CDR2 YFSETQ. After removal of 4 bases from V and 2 bases from J, the junction contained 8 bases not matched to a gene.

The chain employs TRBV5-5 and TRBJ2-7; TRBD1 aligns across 8 bases. With V trimmed by 4 bases and J by 4 bases, 7 bases remained unmatched. The CDR3 runs 14 residues. From germline, CDR1 is SGHKS and CDR2 YYEKEE (reference sequence). The CDR3 DNA is TGTGCCAGCAGCGCAGACAGGGGTTGGTACGAGCAGTACTTC. Encoded protein: CASSADRGWYEQYF.

The J gene is TRBJ2-2, the V gene TRBV21-1; the table calls TRBD1, which could not be checked here. TRBV21-1 is recorded as a pseudogene. The CDR3 extends over 20 amino acids. The CDR3 reads CASSKVTYSPGQKNTGELFF. CDR3 coding DNA: TGTGCCAGCAGCAAAGTTACCTACTCACCGGGACAGAAGAACACCGGGGAGCTGTTTTTT.

The J gene is TRBJ2-6, the V gene TRBV6-6, with D unclear. V was trimmed by 5 bases and J by 5 bases, leaving 7 bases between them. CDR3 length: 13 amino acids. Germline CDR1 MNHNY, CDR2 SVGAGI (reference sequence). Here the CDR3 DNA reads TGTGCCAGCAGTCTCCTCCGGGCCAACGTCCTGACTTTC. This codes for CASSLLRANVLTF.

This chain connects TRBV5-4 to TRBJ1-1; TRBD1 agrees at 8 bases. The CDR3 contains 14 residues. Unmatched junction bases numbered 2, after V lost 3 bases and J lost 1 base. CDR1 and CDR2 from the germline V gene are SGHNT and YYREEE (reference sequence). CDR3 DNA sequence: TGTGCCAGCAGCTATGGACAGGGGAACACTGAAGCTTTCTTT. Encoded protein: CASSYGQGNTEAFF.

V gene TRBV6-1 combines with J gene TRBJ2-5; no firm D call. This CDR3 has 17 residues. Germline loops: CDR1 MNHNS, CDR2 SASEGT. Trimming removed 3 bases at V and 1 base at J, with 18 bases between. CDR3 coding DNA: TGTGCCAGCAGTGAGTTGGCCAGCGCGAAAACCCAAGAGACCCAGTACTTC. Protein product: CASSELASAKTQETQYF.

The chain employs TRBV29-1 and TRBJ2-2; 7 positions agree with TRBD1. Unmatched junction bases numbered 5, after V lost 7 bases and J lost 0 bases. The CDR3 sequence is 14 residues long. Germline CDR1 and CDR2: SQVTM and ANQGSEA. CDR3 amino acids: CSGMGQSNTGELFF. The CDR3 region has the DNA TGCAGCGGAATGGGACAGTCGAACACCGGGGAGCTGTTTTTT.

This chain joins TRBV30 and TRBJ1-6; weak D call: TRBD1 (5 bases). CDR3 length equals 15 residues. V dropped 2 bases and J dropped 0 bases, with 8 bases sitting between them. Germline V lookup: CDR1 GTSNPN, CDR2 SVGIG (reference sequence). The CDR3 DNA reads as TGTGCCTGGAGTCGGGGGAGCTCCTATAATTCACCCCTCCACTTT. Amino acid sequence: CAWSRGSSYNSPLHF.

The chain employs TRBV5-8 and TRBJ2-3, with a possible D match to TRBD2 (7 bases). Germline V gene lookup returns CDR1 SGHTS and CDR2 YDEGEE. Between the trimmed V and J ends, which lost 0 bases and 1 base, there was a span of 15 bases. The length of the CDR3 is 17 residues. CDR3 DNA sequence: TGTGCCAGCAGCTTGGTTGGGGGGGCCGGGGGCACAGATACGCAGTATTTT. Encoded protein: CASSLVGGAGGTDTQYF.

This chain connects TRBV5-1 to TRBJ1-4, with 8 positions matching TRBD1. V lost 4 bases and J lost 4; bases outside the gene matches: 3. From germline, CDR1 is SGHRS and CDR2 YFSETQ. CDR3 size: 14 residues. DNA for the CDR3: TGCGCCAGCAGCCCGGACAGGGATAATGAAAAACTGTTTTTT. It yields the protein CASSPDRDNEKLFF.

The V and J genes are TRBV29-1 and TRBJ1-1; D gene uncertain. The V gene lost 3 bases and the J gene lost 10 bases, with 12 bases spanning the gap. Germline V lookup: CDR1 SQVTM, CDR2 ANQGSEA. The CDR3 loop spans 11 amino acids. The CDR3 loop is CSVDAARGAFF. As DNA, the CDR3 is TGCAGCGTTGATGCAGCCCGGGGAGCTTTCTTT.